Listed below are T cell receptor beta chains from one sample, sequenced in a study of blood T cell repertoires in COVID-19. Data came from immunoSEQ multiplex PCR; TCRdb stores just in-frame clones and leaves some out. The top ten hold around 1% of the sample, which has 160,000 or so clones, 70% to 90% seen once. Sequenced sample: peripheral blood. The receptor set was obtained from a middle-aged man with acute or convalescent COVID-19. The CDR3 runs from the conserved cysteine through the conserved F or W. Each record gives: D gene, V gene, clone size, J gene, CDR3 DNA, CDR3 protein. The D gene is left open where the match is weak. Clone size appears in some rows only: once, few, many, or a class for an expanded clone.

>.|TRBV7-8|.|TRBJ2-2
TGTGCCAGCAGCTTAGACCGGCGGGACGCAACCGGGGAGCTGTTTTTT
CASSLDRRDATGELFF
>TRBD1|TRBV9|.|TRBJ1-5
TGTGCCAGCAGCGACCGGGACAGGGGATTTCAGCCCCAGCATTTT
CASSDRDRGFQPQHF
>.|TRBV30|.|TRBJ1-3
TGTGCCTGGAGACGGGAGTCTGGAAACACCATATATTTT
CAWRRESGNTIYF
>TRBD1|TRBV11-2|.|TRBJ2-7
TGTGCCAGCAGCGGACAGGGGCGTACTTCCTCCTACGAGCAGTACTTC
CASSGQGRTSSYEQYF
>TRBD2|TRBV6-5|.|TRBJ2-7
TGTGCCAGCAGTACGACTAGCGGGGTGTACGAGCAGTACTTC
CASSTTSGVYEQYF
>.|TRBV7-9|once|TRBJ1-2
TGTGCCAGCAGCCTCCTAATAGACGGTCCGCGAGGGAATGGCTACACCTTC
CASSLLIDGPRGNGYTF
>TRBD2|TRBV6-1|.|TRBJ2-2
TGTGCCAGCAGTGATCCTACAGGGACTAGGTGGGGTACCGGGGAGCTGTTTTTT
CASSDPTGTRWGTGELFF
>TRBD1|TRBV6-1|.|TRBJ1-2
TGTGCCAGCAGTGAAGCAGGGGGCTCTACTAACTATGGCTACACCTTC
CASSEAGGSTNYGYTF
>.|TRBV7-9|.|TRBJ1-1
TGTGCCAGCAGCTTAGTTAATACTGAAGCTTTCTTT
CASSLVNTEAFF
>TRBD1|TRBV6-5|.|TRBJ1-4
TGTGCCAGCAGGGAGGGGGCAGCTAATGAAAAACTGTTTTTT
CASREGAANEKLFF
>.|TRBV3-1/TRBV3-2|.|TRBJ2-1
TGTGCCAGCAGCGTAGTCGGGTACAATGAGCAGTTCTTC
CASSVVGYNEQFF
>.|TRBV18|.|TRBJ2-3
TGTGCCAGCTCACCCACCCTAGCTTTCGATACGCAGTATTTT
CASSPTLAFDTQYF
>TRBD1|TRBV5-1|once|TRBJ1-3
TGCGCCAGCAGTCCACAGGGGGCCTCTGGAAACACCATATATTTT
CASSPQGASGNTIYF
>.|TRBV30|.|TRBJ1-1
TGTGCCTGGAGTCCAGGGGTAAACACTGAAGCTTTCTTT
CAWSPGVNTEAFF
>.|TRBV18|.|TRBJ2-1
TGTGCCAGCTCACCAACTCAGGGGTCCTACAATGAGCAGTTCTTC
CASSPTQGSYNEQFF
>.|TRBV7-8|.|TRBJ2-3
TGTGCCAGCAGTTCCGCATCGCGAGATACGCAGTATTTT
CASSSASRDTQYF
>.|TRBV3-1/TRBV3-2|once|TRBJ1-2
TGTGCCAGCAGCCAAGACAGAAATTTCTATGGCTACACCTTC
CASSQDRNFYGYTF
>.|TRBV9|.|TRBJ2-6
TGTGCCAGCAGATCCCACAGATCCGGGGCCAACGTCCTGACTTTC
CASRSHRSGANVLTF
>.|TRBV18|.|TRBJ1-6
TGTGCCAGCTCACCCCTAGCGAATAATTCACCCCTCCACTTT
CASSPLANNSPLHF
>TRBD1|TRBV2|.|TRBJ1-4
TGTGCCAGCAGTGTCCGGGACAGGGAAAAACTGTTTTTT
CASSVRDREKLFF
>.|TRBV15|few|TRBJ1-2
TGTGCCACCAGCACCGGGGAACTGTTCTATGGCTACACCTTC
CATSTGELFYGYTF
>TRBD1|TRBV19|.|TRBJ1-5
TGTGCCAGTAGTTTCACACAGGGGAGCAATCAGCCCCAGCATTTT
CASSFTQGSNQPQHF
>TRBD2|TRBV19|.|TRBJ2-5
TGTGCCAGTACGGATTCAGCGGGGGCGCGGGAGACCCAGTACTTC
CASTDSAGARETQYF
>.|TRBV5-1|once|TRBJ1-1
TGCGCCAGCAGCCAACAGGGCCTGAACACTGAAGCTTTCTTT
CASSQQGLNTEAFF
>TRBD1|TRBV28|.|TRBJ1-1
TGTGCCAGCAGCCGGGACAGGGGGCTGTTCGGAGCTTTCTTT
CASSRDRGLFGAFF
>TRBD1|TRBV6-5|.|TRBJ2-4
TGTGCCAGCAGTAGGGGACAGGGAGGTGGCATTCAGTACTTC
CASSRGQGGGIQYF
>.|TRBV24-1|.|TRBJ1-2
TGTGCCACCAGTGAACAGGGCGGAGGCTACACCTTC
CATSEQGGGYTF
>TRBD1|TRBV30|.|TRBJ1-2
TGTGCCTGGACCAGGACAGGGTATGGCTACACCTTC
CAWTRTGYGYTF
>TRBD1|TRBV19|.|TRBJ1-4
TGTGCCAGTAGTAGGCCGGGACAGGATCAAGGGGAAAAACTGTTTTTT
CASSRPGQDQGEKLFF
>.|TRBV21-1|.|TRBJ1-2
TGTGCCAGCAGCCCACAGGACGGAAACTATGGCTACACCTTC
CASSPQDGNYGYTF
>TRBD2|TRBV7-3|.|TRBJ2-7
TGTGCCAGCAGCTTTTTAGCGGGGGGCAAGGAGCAGTACTTC
CASSFLAGGKEQYF
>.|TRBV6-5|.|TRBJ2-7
TGTGCCAGCTCCCCTGAACGGTACGAGCAGTACTTC
CASSPERYEQYF
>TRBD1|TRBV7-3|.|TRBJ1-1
TGTGCCAGCAGCTTACAGGGGGCTGGGAACACTGAAGCTTTCTTT
CASSLQGAGNTEAFF
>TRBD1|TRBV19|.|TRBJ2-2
TGTGCCAGTAGTGTGGACAGGGGGACCGGGGAGCTGTTTTTT
CASSVDRGTGELFF
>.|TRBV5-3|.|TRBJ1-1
TGTGCCGGCCTTGAGGCCGGGGAAACTACAGACACTGAAGCTTTCTTT
CAGLEAGETTDTEAFF
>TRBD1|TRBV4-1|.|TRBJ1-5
TGCGCCAGCAGACCGGGACAGGGAACGGGGCAGCAGCCCCAGCATTTT
CASRPGQGTGQQPQHF
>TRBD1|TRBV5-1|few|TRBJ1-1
TGCGCCAGCAGCGCGGGGACAGGGGGACGAATGAACACTGAAGCTTTCTTT
CASSAGTGGRMNTEAFF
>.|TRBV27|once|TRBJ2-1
TGTGCCAGCAGTTTATGGGAGGAGTCGGGAGAGCAGTTCTTC
CASSLWEESGEQFF
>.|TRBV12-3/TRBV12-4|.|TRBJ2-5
TGTGCCAGCAGTTTTGGGGAGAGGGAGACCCAGTACTTC
CASSFGERETQYF
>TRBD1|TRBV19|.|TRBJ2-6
TGTGCCAGTAGTACCCGACAGGGTGGGACTGGGGCCAACGTCCTGACTTTC
CASSTRQGGTGANVLTF
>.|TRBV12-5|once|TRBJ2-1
TGTGCTAGTGGTTTCAGCAGGATACGGTGGGATGAGCAGTTCTTC
CASGFSRIRWDEQFF
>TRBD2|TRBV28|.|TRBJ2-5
TGTGCCAGCAGGCTGACTAGCGGGGCCCAAGAGACCCAGTACTTC
CASRLTSGAQETQYF
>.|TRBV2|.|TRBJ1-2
TGTGCCAGCGGGAGAGCTAACTATGGCTACACCTTC
CASGRANYGYTF
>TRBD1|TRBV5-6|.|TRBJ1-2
TGTGCCAGCAGCTCCGGGACAGGGTACGGTAACTATGGCTACACCTTC
CASSSGTGYGNYGYTF
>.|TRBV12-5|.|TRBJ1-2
TGTGCTAGTGGTTTGGTTAATACTAACTATGGCTACACCTTC
CASGLVNTNYGYTF
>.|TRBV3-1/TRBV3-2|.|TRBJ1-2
TGTGCCAGCAGCCCCTGGGGAGGCGTCCATGGCTACACCTTC
CASSPWGGVHGYTF
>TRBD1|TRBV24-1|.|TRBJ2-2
TGTGCCACCAGTGGACAGGGCAAAACCGGGGAGCTGTTTTTT
CATSGQGKTGELFF
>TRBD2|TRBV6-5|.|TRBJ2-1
TGTGCCAGCACGGGCCCTAGCGGGGAATACAATGAGCAGTTCTTC
CASTGPSGEYNEQFF
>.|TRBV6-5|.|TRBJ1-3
TGTGCCAGCAGGGGCCCGAACCGGGGAAACACCATATATTTT
CASRGPNRGNTIYF
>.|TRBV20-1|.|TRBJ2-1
TGCAGTGCTAGTCAGACAGATTACAATGAGCAGTTCTTC
CSASQTDYNEQFF
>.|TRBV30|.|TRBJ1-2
TGTGCCTGGGGAACACGTACAGATGGCTACACCTTC
CAWGTRTDGYTF
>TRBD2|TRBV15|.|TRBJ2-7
TGTGCCACCAGCAGAGATGTTGGGGCTAGCGGGGGGCCCACCTACGAGCAGTACTTC
CATSRDVGASGGPTYEQYF
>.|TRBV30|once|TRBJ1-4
TGTGCCTGGAGTGTTTCGTCCGGGTGGAATGAAAAACTGTTTTTT
CAWSVSSGWNEKLFF
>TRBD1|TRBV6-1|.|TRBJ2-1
TGTGCCAGCAGTGAAGAGCTGGGACAGGGGAGGGAGCAGTTCTTC
CASSEELGQGREQFF
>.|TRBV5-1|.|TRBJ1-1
TGCGCCAGCAGCCCGGGCGGGAGTTCGAACACTGAAGCTTTCTTT
CASSPGGSSNTEAFF
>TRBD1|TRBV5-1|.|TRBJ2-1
TGCGCCAGCAGCTTGGGTGGGACAGGGGGCAATGAGCAGTTCTTC
CASSLGGTGGNEQFF
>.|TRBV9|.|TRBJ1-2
TGTGCCAGCAGCCCAGAGGGAGGTCGAAGCTATGGCTACACCTTC
CASSPEGGRSYGYTF
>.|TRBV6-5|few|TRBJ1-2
TGTGCCAGCAGTCTCAACTCCAGACGGGATGGCTACACCTTC
CASSLNSRRDGYTF
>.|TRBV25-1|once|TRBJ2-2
TGTGCCAGCAGTGAATTCAAATCCGGGGTTGGCACCGGGGAGCTGTTTTTT
CASSEFKSGVGTGELFF